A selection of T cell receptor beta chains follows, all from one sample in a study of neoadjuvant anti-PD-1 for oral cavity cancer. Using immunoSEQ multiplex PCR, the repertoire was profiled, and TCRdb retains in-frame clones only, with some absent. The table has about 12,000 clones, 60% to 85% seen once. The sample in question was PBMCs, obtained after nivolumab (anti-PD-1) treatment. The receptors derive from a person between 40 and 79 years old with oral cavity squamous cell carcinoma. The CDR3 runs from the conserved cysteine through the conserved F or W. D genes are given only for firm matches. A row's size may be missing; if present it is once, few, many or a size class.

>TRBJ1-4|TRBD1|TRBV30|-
CASQQGLGEKLFF
TGTGCCTCGCAACAGGGGTTGGGTGAAAAACTGTTTTTT
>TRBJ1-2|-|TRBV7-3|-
CASSSQGSYGYTF
TGTGCCAGCAGCTCCCAGGGGAGCTATGGCTACACCTTC
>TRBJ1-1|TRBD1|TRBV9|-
CASSVGVHRGGTEAFF
TGTGCCAGCAGCGTAGGAGTCCACAGGGGAGGGACTGAAGCTTTCTTT
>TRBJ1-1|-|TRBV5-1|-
CASSAVTEAFF
TGCGCCAGCAGTGCTGTCACTGAAGCTTTCTTT
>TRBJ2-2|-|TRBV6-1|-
CARRDTNTGELFF
TGTGCCAGACGGGACACAAACACCGGGGAGCTGTTTTTT
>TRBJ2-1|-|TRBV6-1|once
CASSEAFQPADEQFF
TGTGCCAGCAGTGAAGCATTCCAGCCGGCCGATGAGCAGTTCTTC
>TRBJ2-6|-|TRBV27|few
CASSLWGAPGANVLTF
TGTGCCAGCAGTTTATGGGGGGCGCCTGGGGCCAACGTCCTGACTTTC
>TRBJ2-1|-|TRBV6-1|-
CASGRLYNEQFF
TGTGCCAGCGGGCGCCTTTACAATGAGCAGTTCTTC
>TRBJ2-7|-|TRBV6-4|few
CASSVDGTSGYEQYF
TGTGCCAGCAGTGTCGATGGGACATCCGGATACGAGCAGTACTTC
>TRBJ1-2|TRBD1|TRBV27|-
CASSPGTGGYYGYTF
TGTGCCAGCAGTCCCGGGACAGGGGGCTACTATGGCTACACCTTC
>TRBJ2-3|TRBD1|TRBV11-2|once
CASSLIRGPYDTQYF
TGTGCCAGCAGCTTAATCAGGGGGCCGTACGATACGCAGTATTTT
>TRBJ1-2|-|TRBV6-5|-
CASNHGPNYGYTF
TGTGCCAGCAACCACGGGCCGAACTATGGCTACACCTTC
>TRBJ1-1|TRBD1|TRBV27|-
CASADRALTEAFF
TGTGCCTCAGCGGACAGGGCGCTCACTGAAGCTTTCTTT
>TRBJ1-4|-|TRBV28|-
CASSFAAGRGATNEKLFF
TGTGCCAGCAGTTTCGCTGCGGGGCGGGGGGCGACTAATGAAAAACTGTTTTTT
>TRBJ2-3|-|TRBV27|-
CASSSPWARGGTQYF
TGTGCCAGCAGTTCCCCCTGGGCGAGGGGGGGTACGCAGTATTTT
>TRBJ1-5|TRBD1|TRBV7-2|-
CASSYLLGQGARNQPQHF
TGTGCCAGCAGCTACCTCTTGGGACAGGGGGCGAGGAATCAGCCCCAGCATTTT
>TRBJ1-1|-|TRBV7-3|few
CASSPRGAMNTEAFF
TGTGCCAGCAGCCCAAGAGGGGCCATGAACACTGAAGCTTTCTTT
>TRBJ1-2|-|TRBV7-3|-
CASSSSPLYGYTF
TGTGCCAGCAGCTCCTCCCCCCTTTATGGCTACACCTTC
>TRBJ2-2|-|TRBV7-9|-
CASSPSGELFF
TGTGCCAGCAGCCCCTCAGGGGAGCTGTTTTTT
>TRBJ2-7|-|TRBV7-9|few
CASTDDSSYEQYF
TGTGCCAGCACTGATGACAGCTCCTACGAGCAGTACTTC
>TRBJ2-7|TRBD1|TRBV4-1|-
CASSQDSPRGNSYEQYF
TGCGCCAGCAGCCAAGATTCCCCCAGGGGGAATTCCTACGAGCAGTACTTC
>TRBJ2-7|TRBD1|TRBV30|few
CAWSKRQGAFEQYF
TGTGCCTGGAGTAAGAGACAGGGGGCTTTCGAGCAGTACTTC
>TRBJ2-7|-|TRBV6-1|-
CASSVYEQYF
TGTGCCAGCAGTGTGTACGAGCAGTACTTC
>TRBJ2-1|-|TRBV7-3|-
CASSAPGLGEQFF
TGTGCCAGCAGCGCCCCAGGGCTCGGTGAGCAGTTCTTC
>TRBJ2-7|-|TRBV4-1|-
CASSQEGEQYF
TGCGCCAGCAGCCAAGAGGGCGAGCAGTACTTC
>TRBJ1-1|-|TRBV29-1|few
CSVATTGNTEAFF
TGCAGCGTAGCCACGACAGGGAACACTGAAGCTTTCTTT
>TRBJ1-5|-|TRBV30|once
CAWSLGHSNQPQHF
TGTGCCTGGAGTTTAGGTCATAGCAATCAGCCCCAGCATTTT
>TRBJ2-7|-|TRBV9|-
CASSAHGGANPYEQYF
TGTGCCAGCAGCGCCCATGGGGGGGCTAATCCCTACGAGCAGTACTTC
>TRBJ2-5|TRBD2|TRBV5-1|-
CASSSSTSGSTRETQYF
TGCGCCAGCAGCTCCTCGACTAGCGGGTCCACTAGAGAGACCCAGTACTTC
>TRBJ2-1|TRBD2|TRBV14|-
CASSQRLGLAGASSYNEQFF
TGTGCCAGCAGCCAGCGTCTCGGACTAGCGGGGGCAAGCTCCTACAATGAGCAGTTCTTC
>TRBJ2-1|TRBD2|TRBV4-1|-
CASSRLAGTLYNEQFF
TGCGCCAGCAGCCGCCTAGCGGGGACGCTTTACAATGAGCAGTTCTTC
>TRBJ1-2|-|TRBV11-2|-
CASRRPARQLNYGYTF
TGTGCCAGCAGGCGGCCCGCTAGACAGCTTAACTATGGCTACACCTTC
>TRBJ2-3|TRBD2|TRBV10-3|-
CAISEPIGTSGGTSTDTQYF
TGTGCCATCAGTGAGCCAATCGGGACTAGCGGGGGCACTAGCACAGATACGCAGTATTTT
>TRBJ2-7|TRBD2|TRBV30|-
CAWDIPSRGASYEQYF
TGTGCCTGGGACATACCTTCGCGGGGGGCCTCCTACGAGCAGTACTTC
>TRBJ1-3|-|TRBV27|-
CASSLLRGGGFGTIYF
TGTGCCAGCAGTTTACTCCGGGGCGGGGGGTTCGGCACCATATATTTT
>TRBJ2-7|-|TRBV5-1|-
CASSLGWTYTYEQYF
TGCGCCAGCAGCTTGGGGTGGACCTACACCTACGAGCAGTACTTC
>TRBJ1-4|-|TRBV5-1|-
CASSLDRPATNEKLFF
TGCGCCAGCAGCTTAGACAGGCCCGCAACTAATGAAAAACTGTTTTTT
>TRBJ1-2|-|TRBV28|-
CATAINVAGYTF
TGTGCCACCGCCATTAACGTGGCTGGCTACACCTTC
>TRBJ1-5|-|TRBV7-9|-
CASSHLNSNQPQHF
TGTGCCAGCAGTCATCTTAATAGCAATCAGCCCCAGCATTTT
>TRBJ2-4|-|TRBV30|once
CAWRIGGTAGIDIQYF
TGTGCCTGGAGGATTGGGGGGACAGCCGGAATAGACATTCAGTACTTC
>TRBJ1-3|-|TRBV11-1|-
CASSFETGNTIYF
TGTGCCAGCAGCTTCGAAACTGGAAACACCATATATTTT
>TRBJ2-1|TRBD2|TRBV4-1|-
CASSLLATSYNEQFF
TGCGCCAGCAGCTTACTAGCGACCTCCTACAATGAGCAGTTCTTC
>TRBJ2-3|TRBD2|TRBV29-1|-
CSVRAGATDTQYF
TGCAGCGTTAGAGCGGGGGCCACAGATACGCAGTATTTT
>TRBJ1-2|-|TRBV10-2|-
CAALGPYGYTF
TGCGCCGCCTTGGGTCCCTATGGCTACACCTTC
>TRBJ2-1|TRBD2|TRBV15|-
CATSRRWTSGHNEQFF
TGTGCCACCAGCAGGCGTTGGACTAGCGGCCACAATGAGCAGTTCTTC
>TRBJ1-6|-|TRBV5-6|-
CASSPWGGAVVAPLHF
TGTGCCAGCAGCCCGTGGGGGGGGGCGGTGGTAGCACCCCTCCACTTT
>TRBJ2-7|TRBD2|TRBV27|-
CASGSGRSYEQYF
TGTGCCAGCGGTAGCGGGAGGTCATACGAGCAGTACTTC
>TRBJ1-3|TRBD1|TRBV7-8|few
CASSYRGSGNTIYF
TGTGCCAGCAGCTACAGGGGGTCTGGAAACACCATATATTTT
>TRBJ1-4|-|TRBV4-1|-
CASSQDRASTNEKLFF
TGCGCCAGCAGCCAAGATCGGGCGTCAACTAATGAAAAACTGTTTTTT
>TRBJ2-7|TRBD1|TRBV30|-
CAWMGDRGYEQYF
TGTGCCTGGATGGGGGACAGGGGCTACGAGCAGTACTTC
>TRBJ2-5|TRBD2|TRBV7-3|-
CASSLKRLGSAGEEETQYF
TGTGCCAGCAGCTTAAAAAGGCTCGGTTCGGCGGGAGAGGAAGAGACCCAGTACTTC
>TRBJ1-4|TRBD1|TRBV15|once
CATSKGQGTEKLFF
TGTGCCACCAGCAAGGGACAGGGGACGGAAAAACTGTTTTTT
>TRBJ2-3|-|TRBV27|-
CASSLSQVVASKGTQYF
TGTGCCAGCAGTTTATCCCAGGTAGTGGCTAGTAAGGGTACGCAGTATTTT
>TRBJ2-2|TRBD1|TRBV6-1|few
CASSPGGETGELFF
TGTGCCAGCAGTCCAGGGGGCGAGACCGGGGAGCTGTTTTTT
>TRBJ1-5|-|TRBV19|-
CASRPRGLSNQPQHF
TGTGCCAGTAGACCCCGGGGACTCTCCAATCAGCCCCAGCATTTT
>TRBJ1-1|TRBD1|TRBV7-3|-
CASSRGQGRFTEAFF
TGTGCCAGCAGCCGGGGACAGGGACGTTTCACTGAAGCTTTCTTT
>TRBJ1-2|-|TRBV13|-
CASSLVGIGFSGYTF
TGTGCCAGCAGCTTAGTAGGGATCGGGTTCTCTGGCTACACCTTC
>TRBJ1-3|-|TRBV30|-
CAWGIGAGNTIYF
TGTGCCTGGGGCATAGGGGCTGGAAACACCATATATTTT
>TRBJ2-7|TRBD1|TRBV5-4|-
CASSLAPQGATYEQYF
TGTGCCAGCAGCTTGGCCCCCCAGGGGGCTACGTACGAGCAGTACTTC